The 21 T cell receptor beta chains presented below share a single source sample, sequenced in a study of blood T cells in healthy people across ages. A second PCR, run for roughly 7 to 12 cycles, used a sample-barcoded 5' primer plus a J-beta primer mix. Via MiXCR, TCRdb re-called the 5' RACE reads, giving one row per CDR3 protein. The sample has approximately 810,000 distinct CDR3 sequences, 35% to 40% seen once; the top ten hold 10% to 15%. Material: blood. Source of these receptors: a man between 18 and 35 years old in good health.

The chain carries TRBV4-2 and TRBJ2-2, with D unclear. The CDR3 sequence is 14 residues long. V was clipped by 3 bases and J by 4 bases, with 9 bases between them. Germline assignment: CDR1 LGHNA and CDR2 YNFKEQ. CDR3 loop: CASSQDGGTGELFF. The CDR3 DNA reads as TGTGCCAGCAGCCAGGATGGTGGCACCGGGGAGCTGTTTTTT.

This clonotype was seen more than once but under ten times. This sequence may be a read error, since a much larger clone differs from it by one base. The chain combines TRBV12-3 or TRBV12-4 with TRBJ2-1, with TRBD2 as a possible D gene (7 bases). The assigned J gene may be wrong: the sequence end matches TRBJ2-7 better. CDR3 length: 14 residues. Written as DNA, the CDR3 is TGTGCCACACAGGTCGGCCGGGGGGACAATGAGCAGTACTTC. As protein: CATQVGRGDNEQYF.

The rearrangement joins TRBV7-6 to TRBJ2-7; TRBD1 matches at 9 bases. Germline V gives CDR1 SGHVS, CDR2 FNYEAQ. This CDR3 is 16 amino acids long. The V gene end was trimmed by 0 bases and the J gene end by 3 bases; junction bases not matched to a gene: 6. CDR3 loop: CASSLAPGQGHYEQYF. DNA for the CDR3: TGTGCCAGCAGCTTAGCCCCGGGACAGGGACACTACGAGCAGTACTTC.

This clonotype has at least ten counts. The chain is built from TRBV20-1 and TRBJ2-5, with D unclear. This CDR3 is built from 15 residues. CDR1 and CDR2 (germline): DFQATT, SNEGSKA (reference sequence). Trimming removed 0 bases from V and 11 bases from J, with 22 bases in between. The CDR3 nucleotides read TGCAGTGCTAGAGATGGGGAACGCCTTGGGAATGAGCAGTACTTC. The encoded protein is CSARDGERLGNEQYF.

Comment on this clonotype: A much larger clone differs from this one at a single base, so this may be a read error. V usage is TRBV10-3 and J usage is TRBJ1-2; D remains ambiguous. Per the germline V gene, CDR1 is ENHRY and CDR2 is SYGVKD. The germline V and J ends were trimmed by 7 bases and 3 bases, with 9 bases remaining between them. The CDR3 has 12 amino acids. CDR3 sequence: CAIMKIDYGYTF. In nucleotides, the CDR3 is TGTGCCATCATGAAGATTGACTATGGCTACACCTTC.

This clonotype was recorded only once. The rearrangement joins TRBV7-2 to TRBJ1-3; D remains ambiguous. The CDR3 is 15 amino acids. Germline V lookup: CDR1 SGHTA, CDR2 FQGNSA. V shed 5 bases and J shed 0 bases, with 11 bases lying between them. The CDR3 bases are TGTGCCAGCAGCCCCCAAAGTCGCTCTGGAAACACCATATATTTT. Translation gives CASSPQSRSGNTIYF.

This clonotype was detected only a few times. The V and J genes are TRBV19 and TRBJ1-1; D gene uncertain. V gave up 3 bases and J gave up 12 bases, with 11 bases separating them. In germline, CDR1 is LNHDA, CDR2 SQIVND (reference sequence). The CDR3 consists of 11 residues. CDR3 sequence reads: CASSMSSASFF. As DNA, the CDR3 is TGTGCCAGTAGTATGAGCTCTGCGTCTTTCTTT.

With respect to this clonotype: A much larger clone differs by one base, so this may be a read error. CDR3 coding DNA: TGTGCCATCGGGGGAGGAGCAAATCTGTACTACAATGAGCAGTACTTC. Protein sequence: CAIGGGANLYYNEQYF. The chain employs TRBV10-3 and TRBJ2-5; tentatively, D is TRBD2 (6 bases). The V gene's germline CDR1 is ENHRY and CDR2 SYGVKD. V shed 8 bases and J shed 11 bases, with 30 bases lying between them. The CDR3 totals 16 residues.

This clonotype was seen more than once but under ten times. The chain couples TRBV20-1 to TRBJ1-1; D gene unclear. Germline lookup yields CDR1 DFQATT and CDR2 SNEGSKA (reference sequence). Trimming removed 0 bases from V and 2 bases from J, with 10 bases in between. The CDR3 length is 14 residues. The CDR3 sequence: CSAREASTNTEAFF. CDR3 DNA: TGCAGTGCTAGAGAGGCGAGTACTAACACTGAAGCTTTCTTT.

The chain couples TRBV6-5 to TRBJ1-4; tentatively, D is TRBD1 (6 bases). The germline V gene has CDR1 MNHEY and CDR2 SVGAGI. This CDR3 contains 15 residues. Trimming shortened V by 6 bases and J by 4 bases, and 15 bases separated the two germline ends. CDR3 sequence: CASSGQHTLNEKLFF. The CDR3 nucleotides read TGTGCCAGCAGCGGACAGCACACCCTTAATGAAAAACTGTTTTTT.

J is TRBJ2-5 and V is TRBV6-6; D possibly uses TRBD1 or TRBD2 (5 bases each). The CDR3 length is 11 residues. CDR1 is MNHNY, CDR2 SVGAGI, per germline (reference sequence). V lost 6 bases to trimming and J lost 11 bases, with 13 bases between them. The CDR3 loop reads CASSRMGEQYF. The DNA of the CDR3 is TGTGCCAGCAGCCGAATGGGGGAGCAGTACTTC.

This clonotype was seen many times. The chain couples TRBV4-1 to TRBJ1-2; D call uncertain. V was pared by 0 bases and J by 7 bases, with 15 bases between. Per the germline V gene, CDR1 is MGHRA and CDR2 is YSYEKL. The CDR3 runs to 15 residues. CDR3 sequence reads: CASSQDYRGRRGYTF. Here the CDR3 DNA reads TGCGCCAGCAGCCAAGATTATAGAGGCCGCCGTGGCTACACCTTC.

This clonotype occurred a few times. The genes are TRBV10-3 and TRBJ2-3, with TRBD2 matching 15 bases. The CDR3 contains 18 residues. Germline trimming cut 4 bases from V and 2 bases from J; bases unmatched to any gene: 7. Per germline, CDR1 ENHRY and CDR2 SYGVKD. CDR3 bases: TGTGCCATCAGTGCGTCTTGGACTAGCGGGGGGGTCACAGATACGCAGTATTTT. Protein: CAISASWTSGGVTDTQYF.

This clonotype turned up a few times. This chain links TRBV4-2 with TRBJ2-7; TRBD2 agrees at 10 bases. The CDR3 runs to 17 residues. V dropped 0 bases and J dropped 7; count of bases not matched to a gene: 12. Germline assignment: CDR1 LGHNA and CDR2 YNFKEQ. The CDR3 reads CASSQDAASGGNNEQYF. The CDR3 region has the DNA TGTGCCAGCAGCCAAGATGCAGCTAGCGGGGGAAACAATGAGCAGTACTTC.

The sample holds a few counts of this clonotype. An end of the junction differs from the germline gene, which may be a read error. V gene TRBV30 combines with J gene TRBJ2-7; D is uncertain. This CDR3 has 16 amino acids. Germline CDR1 reads GTSNPN; CDR2 reads SVGIG (reference sequence). CDR3 amino acids: CAWSPHPQSLSDEQYF. The CDR3 nucleotides are TGTGCCTGGAGTCCCCATCCCCAATCTCTCTCCGACGAGCAGTACTTC.

The sample holds many counts of this clonotype. J is TRBJ2-1 and V is TRBV12-3 or TRBV12-4; unclear D gene. There are 11 residues in the CDR3. V was trimmed by 6 bases and J by 2 bases, leaving 2 bases between them. DNA of the CDR3: TGTGCCAGCAGCACCTACAATGAGCAGTTCTTC. Translation: CASSTYNEQFF.

This clonotype was detected only a few times. The J gene is TRBJ1-2, the V gene TRBV10-3, with a possible D match to TRBD1 (6 bases). Germline-derived CDR1 and CDR2 are ENHRY and SYGVKD. The CDR3 runs to 15 residues. Trimming took off 2 bases at V and 4 bases at J, with 14 bases between the two ends. The CDR3 nucleotides are TGTGCCATCAGTGAGGGGATACAGGGCGCCTATGGCTACACCTTC. This encodes CAISEGIQGAYGYTF.

Only a few counts were recorded for this clonotype. CDR3 DNA: TGTGCCAGCTCACCGACTAGCGGGGGAGACTACGAGCAGTACTTC. Translation: CASSPTSGGDYEQYF. V usage is TRBV18 and J usage is TRBJ2-7, with 12 bases fitting TRBD2. Germline CDR1 is KGHSH and CDR2 is LQKENI. The CDR3 runs 15 residues. Trimming at V came to 3 bases and at J to 3 bases, leaving 3 bases not matched to a gene. The full variable domain, its missing parts supplied by reference TRBV18 and TRBJ2-7, is NAGVMQNPRHLVRRRGQEARLRCSPMKGHSHVYWYRQLPEEGLKFMVYLQKENIIDESGMPKERFSAEFPKEGPSILRIQQVVRGDSAAYFCASSPTSGGDYEQYFGPGTRLTVT.

Only a few counts were recorded for this clonotype. The rearrangement joins TRBV14 to TRBJ1-2; D is possibly TRBD1 (5 bases). V lost 1 base to trimming and J lost 0 bases, with 9 bases between them. CDR3 length: 15 residues. Germline V gene sequence: CDR1 SGHDN, CDR2 FVKESK. In DNA, the CDR3 is TGTGCCAGCAGCCAAGGGGGCTTAGCTAACTATGGCTACACCTTC. Translated, it gives CASSQGGLANYGYTF.

J is TRBJ2-1 and V is TRBV4-2, with 10 bases lining up with TRBD1. V dropped 1 base and J dropped 8; count of bases not matched to a gene: 5. This CDR3 contains 15 residues. Looked up from germline, CDR1 is LGHNA and CDR2 is YNFKEQ. The CDR3 nucleotides are TGTGCCAGCAGCCAAGCGAAGGGACAGGGGTATGAGCAGTTCTTC. It codes for CASSQAKGQGYEQFF.

Only a few counts were recorded for this clonotype. This chain uses TRBV27 with TRBJ2-3; 15 bases are shared with TRBD2. The trim removed 5 bases at V and 4 bases at J, leaving 4 bases unmatched. CDR1 and CDR2 from the germline V gene are MNHEY and SMNVEV (reference sequence). CDR3 length: 16 amino acids. In DNA, the CDR3 is TGTGCCAGCAGTGAGGGACTAGCGGGGGGCCCAGATACGCAGTATTTT. Protein: CASSEGLAGGPDTQYF.